This T cell receptor beta chain was sequenced for a study of regulatory T cells in long-lasting Graves disease. Whole-study results and caveats: The sample size was small, and this may have reduced accuracy.

The time point here: newly diagnosed GD, antithyroid drugs for less than 3 months. The TCR library was made from RNA that had been extracted from PBMCs in TRIzol. A word on this clonotype: Its antigen remains unknown. One end of the junction is discordant with germline, which a read error may explain.

Sequencing libraries for TCR beta were prepared with iRepertoire HTBI primers and Arm-PCR of CDR3 regions. MiXCR, run by TCRdb on the multiplex PCR reads, gives a single entry per CDR3 protein. Among 400,000 to 550,000 distinct CDR3 sequences listed, about 17% were seen once. The same data also contributed to another study, on T cells in Graves' hyperthyroidism and ophthalmopathy. That publication notes: Uncontrolled infection, other autoimmune disease, pregnancy and lactation each barred patients from inclusion. In blood, most of the thyroid clonotypes expanded above 0.001 were also present. In validation, the model predicted ophthalmopathy. These predictions came a median 6.5 months before onset.

This clonotype was obtained from a woman younger than 35 with Graves disease. This material consisted of peripheral blood mononuclear cells (PBMCs), taken at new diagnosis, from a patient treated with antithyroid drugs.

The CDR3, as DNA: TGTGCCGGCAGCGTAGGCGTAGTCTCCTACAATGAGCAGTTCTTC. This codes for CAGSVGVVSYNEQFF. The chain recombines TRBV9 with TRBJ2-1; D not resolved. Germline assignment: CDR1 SGDLS and CDR2 YYNGEE. The CDR3 extends over 15 amino acids.